The 9 T cell receptor beta chains reported below all come from one sample, sequenced in a study of cytomegalovirus exposure and HLA in healthy donors. This PCR relied on a set of 60 Vbeta primers and 13 Jbeta primers. Some clones are missing from TCRdb's copy, which holds only in-frame ones; the method was immunoSEQ multiplex PCR. The profile shows roughly 150,000 clones, 82% of them singletons. The sample taken for sequencing was PBMCs. These receptors all stem from a male donor in good health and CMV-seronegative.

The chain's CDR3 is CASRLRGGAANTGELFF. The CDR3 nucleotides are TGTGCCAGTAGGCTCCGGGGGGGGGCGGCGAACACCGGGGAGCTGTTTTTT. V usage is TRBV19 and J usage is TRBJ2-2, with TRBD2 matching over 8 bases. Germline loops: CDR1 LNHDA, CDR2 SQIVND (reference sequence). The CDR3 is made up of 17 amino acids. With V trimmed by 6 bases and J by 0 bases, 9 bases remained unmatched.

V usage is TRBV28 and J usage is TRBJ1-5, with unresolved D. Germline-derived CDR1 and CDR2 are MDHEN and SYDVKM. V was clipped by 5 bases and J by 1 base, with 9 bases between them. The CDR3 is 14 residues long. CDR3 region: CASSAPRSNQPQHF. The CDR3 DNA sequence: TGTGCCAGCAGTGCACCCAGAAGCAATCAGCCCCAGCATTTT.

V is TRBV19 and J is TRBJ1-2, with D unclear. Between the trimmed V and J ends, which lost 4 bases and 8 bases, there was a span of 14 bases. Germline V lookup: CDR1 LNHDA, CDR2 SQIVND (reference sequence). CDR3 length: 13 amino acids. CDR3 DNA sequence: TGTGCCAGTAGTAGACACGATCTTGGGGGCTACACCTTC. Its protein product is CASSRHDLGGYTF.

The chain joins TRBV7-3 to TRBJ2-5, with D possibly TRBD2 on 5 matching bases. V was trimmed by 0 bases and J by 5 bases, leaving 7 bases between them. The CDR3 has 13 amino acids. Germline CDR1 SGHTA, CDR2 FQGTGA. CDR3 sequence (DNA): TGTGCCAGCAGCTTAACTCGAGGGGAGACCCAGTACTTC. Protein product: CASSLTRGETQYF.

This sequence joins TRBV7-2 and TRBJ2-3; D is undetermined. V shed 4 bases and J shed 5 bases, with 7 bases lying between them. CDR3 length equals 12 residues. CDR1 is SGHTA and CDR2 is FQGNSA in the germline V gene. CDR3 sequence reads: CASSSLVDTQYF. Here the CDR3 DNA reads TGTGCCAGCAGCTCCCTCGTAGATACGCAGTATTTT.

The CDR3 is CAIKRDMNTEAFF. CDR3 nucleotide sequence: TGTGCCATCAAGAGGGACATGAACACTGAAGCTTTCTTT. The chain links TRBV10-3 to TRBJ1-1, with D maybe TRBD1 (6 bases). This CDR3 has 13 amino acids. Germline lookup yields CDR1 ENHRY and CDR2 SYGVKD. V lost 7 bases and J 0 bases, leaving 9 bases between the germline ends.

The J gene is TRBJ2-5, the V gene TRBV11-2; 7 bases line up with TRBD1. The V gene end was trimmed by 5 bases and the J gene end by 5 bases; junction bases not matched to a gene: 14. The germline V gene encodes CDR1 SGHAT and CDR2 FQNNGV. CDR3 size: 16 residues. In DNA form, the CDR3 reads TGTGCCAGCAGCCCCCGCCCGACAGGGAATGGGGAGACCCAGTACTTC. Translated: CASSPRPTGNGETQYF.

This clone is a singleton in its sample. The rearrangement joins TRBV7-9 to TRBJ1-4, with 12 bases fitting TRBD1. V lost 2 bases to trimming and J lost 7 bases; unmatched junction nucleotides: 2. CDR1 and CDR2 from the germline V gene are SEHNR and FQNEAQ (reference sequence). CDR3 length: 15 amino acids. CDR3 region: CASSLTGQGAEKLFF. The CDR3 DNA reads TGTGCCAGCAGCTTAACGGGACAGGGGGCTGAAAAACTGTTTTTT.

This clone showed up just a few times. The chain carries TRBV5-1 and TRBJ2-3, with a possible D match to TRBD1 (5 bases). Germline V CDR1 and CDR2: SGHRS, YFSETQ. This CDR3 spans 14 amino acids. V was shortened by 1 base and J by 5 bases, with 11 bases between the two germline ends. CDR3 coding DNA: TGCGCCAGCAGCTTGTCAGGGTGGGAAGATACGCAGTATTTT. Translation: CASSLSGWEDTQYF.